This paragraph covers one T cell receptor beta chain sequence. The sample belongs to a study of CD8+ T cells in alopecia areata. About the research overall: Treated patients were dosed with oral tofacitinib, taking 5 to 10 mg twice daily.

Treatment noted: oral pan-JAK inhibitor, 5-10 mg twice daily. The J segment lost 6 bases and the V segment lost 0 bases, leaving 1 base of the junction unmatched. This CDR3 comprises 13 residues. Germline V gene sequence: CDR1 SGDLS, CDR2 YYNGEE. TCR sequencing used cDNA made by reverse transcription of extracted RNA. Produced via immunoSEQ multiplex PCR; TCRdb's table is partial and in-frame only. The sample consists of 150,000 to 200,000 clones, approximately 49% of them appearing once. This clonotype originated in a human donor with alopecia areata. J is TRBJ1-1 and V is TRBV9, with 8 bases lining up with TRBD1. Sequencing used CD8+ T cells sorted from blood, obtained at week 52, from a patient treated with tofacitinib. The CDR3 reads CASSVAGGSEAFF. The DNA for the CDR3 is TGTGCCAGCAGCGTAGCAGGGGGCTCTGAAGCTTTCTTT.